One T cell receptor (beta chain) is described in this entry. Its antigen is unidentified. This sample is drawn from a study of cytomegalovirus exposure and HLA in healthy donors. This CDR3 has 17 amino acids. Trimming cost V 1 base and J 5 bases; bases outside gene matches: 11. Germline lookup yields CDR1 SEHNR and CDR2 FQNEAQ (reference sequence). General study points: A link between a missense DCLRE1C variant and TCR beta V- and J-gene trimming emerged from a later analysis.

13 Jbeta primers and 60 Vbeta primers were used for the PCR. Generated by immunoSEQ multiplex PCR, the TCRdb table keeps only in-frame clones and is missing some. The sample shows 130,000 to 150,000 clones, roughly 78% of them seen only once. V is TRBV7-9 and J is TRBJ1-5; TRBD1 matches at 7 bases. This sequence originates from a female donor in good health and CMV-seronegative. The source material was PBMCs. CDR3 loop: CASSLGGTARSDQPQHF. The CDR3 region has the DNA TGTGCCAGCAGCTTAGGAGGGACAGCTAGAAGCGATCAGCCCCAGCATTTT.